Each of the 19 T cell receptor beta chains below was sequenced from the same sample in a study of blood T cells in healthy people across ages. With a J-beta primer mix and a sample-barcoded 5' primer, a second PCR ran roughly 7 to 11 cycles. TCRdb passed the 5' RACE reads through MiXCR, listing each CDR3 protein once. The profile shows some 1.7 million distinct CDR3 sequences, approximately 28% of them singletons. The sequencing input was blood. These receptors were taken from a woman under 40 in good health.

This clonotype has a handful of counts. V and J are TRBV18 and TRBJ2-1; D perhaps matches TRBD2 (6 bases). This CDR3 region has 15 residues. The germline V gene encodes CDR1 KGHSH and CDR2 LQKENI. The germline V and J ends were trimmed by 6 bases and 6 bases, with 18 bases remaining between them. The CDR3 coding sequence is TGTGCCAGCTCGGCCGGGACTCTACGCCCCAATGAGCAGTTCTTC. This gives the protein CASSAGTLRPNEQFF.

V gene TRBV5-5 combines with J gene TRBJ1-4, with 7 bases aligning to TRBD1. Looked up from germline, CDR1 is SGHKS and CDR2 is YYEKEE (reference sequence). The V and J ends lost 4 bases and 8 bases, in that order; junction bases with no gene match: 8. The CDR3 is 14 residues long. The DNA of the CDR3 is TGTGCCAGCAGCGGTCCCGGGACAGCGGAAAAACTGTTTTTT. Residues: CASSGPGTAEKLFF.

The rearrangement joins TRBV10-1 to TRBJ1-1; D is unresolved. Trimming left V 9 bases short and J 1 base short, with 12 bases between. The CDR3 consists of 13 residues. Per germline, CDR1 WNHNN and CDR2 SYGVQD (reference sequence). The CDR3 sequence is CASRFTENTEAFF. CDR3 DNA sequence: TGCGCCAGTCGCTTCACCGAGAACACTGAAGCTTTCTTT.

This clonotype was recorded a few times. The rearrangement uses TRBV27 and TRBJ1-1; TRBD1 matches at 8 bases. Germline-derived CDR1 and CDR2 are MNHEY and SMNVEV (reference sequence). The CDR3 has 17 amino acids. The trim removed 0 bases at V and 4 bases at J, leaving 10 bases unmatched. CDR3 sequence reads: CASSLSTFTGGVTEAFF. CDR3 DNA: TGTGCCAGCAGTTTATCGACCTTCACAGGGGGGGTCACTGAAGCTTTCTTT.

The V call is TRBV6-1, the J call TRBJ2-2, with 11 bases aligning to TRBD1. V lost 4 bases to trimming and J lost 7 bases; unmatched junction nucleotides: 2. Per germline, CDR1 MNHNS and CDR2 SASEGT. The CDR3 is made up of 14 amino acids. Here the CDR3 reads CASSGGQGVGELFF. As DNA, the CDR3 is TGTGCCAGCAGTGGGGGACAGGGGGTCGGGGAGCTGTTTTTT.

This chain connects TRBV9 to TRBJ2-7; D might be TRBD1 (5 bases). The CDR3 contains 16 residues. Germline lookup yields CDR1 SGDLS and CDR2 YYNGEE. Trimming pared 0 bases from V and 2 bases from J, leaving 15 bases between. The CDR3, as DNA: TGTGCCAGCAGCGTAGGACAGTCTATAGACACCTACGAGCAGTACTTC. It specifies CASSVGQSIDTYEQYF.

This clonotype was seen only a few times. The V gene is TRBV12-3 or TRBV12-4, the J gene TRBJ1-4, with a possible D match to TRBD1 (6 bases). V lost 5 bases to trimming and J lost 8 bases, with 15 bases between them. This CDR3 is 14 amino acids long. CDR3 in amino acids: CASSLTGYGEKLFF. In DNA form, the CDR3 reads TGTGCCAGCAGTCTTACAGGGTATGGAGAAAAACTGTTTTTT.

This clonotype was counted only a few times. With a much larger clone just one base away, this may be a read error. Since no conserved phenylalanine or tryptophan closes the CDR3, a read error is the likely cause. The CDR3 loop reads CASSSRTSGGSSYNEQFV. As DNA, the CDR3 is TGTGCCAGCAGCTCTCGGACTAGCGGGGGGTCCTCGTACAATGAGCAGTTCGTC. The chain combines TRBV12-3 or TRBV12-4 with TRBJ2-1; TRBD2 matches at 14 bases. V shed 6 bases and J 4 bases; nucleotides not matched to a gene: 11. The CDR3 is made up of 18 amino acids.

This clonotype was recorded at least ten times. The chain links TRBV27 to TRBJ1-2; D call uncertain. The CDR3 runs 12 residues. Germline-derived CDR1 and CDR2 are MNHEY and SMNVEV (reference sequence). The germline V and J ends were trimmed by 7 bases and 6 bases, with 12 bases remaining between them. CDR3 amino acids: CASKSRTNGYTF. The CDR3 DNA follows: TGTGCCAGCAAGTCTAGGACGAATGGCTACACCTTC.

The chain has TRBV11-1 and TRBJ2-3, with 14 bases identical to TRBD2. The CDR3 spans 18 residues. V was clipped by 4 bases and J by 0 bases; unmatched bases: 6. CDR1 SGHAT and CDR2 FQDESV come from the germline V gene (reference sequence). The CDR3: CASSWGLAGDLSTDTQYF. CDR3 nucleotide sequence: TGTGCCAGCAGCTGGGGACTAGCGGGGGATCTGAGCACAGATACGCAGTATTTT.

This clonotype occurred a few times. This chain joins TRBV29-1 and TRBJ2-1, with 8 bases matching TRBD2. CDR1 is SQVTM, CDR2 ANQGSEA, per germline. V lost 7 bases, J lost 9 bases, and 14 bases stayed unmatched. This CDR3 contains 14 residues. The CDR3 spells CSASESGSGREQFF. CDR3 nucleotide sequence: TGCAGCGCCTCCGAAAGCGGGAGCGGCCGTGAGCAGTTCTTC.

The chain joins TRBV12-3 or TRBV12-4 to TRBJ2-2; 7 nucleotides match TRBD1. V shed 4 bases, J shed 0 bases, and the junction held 8 bases outside the gene matches. There are 17 residues in the CDR3. CDR3 residues: CASSSRRTGTNTGELFF. The CDR3 DNA is TGTGCCAGCAGTTCGCGTCGGACAGGCACGAACACCGGGGAGCTGTTTTTT.

This clonotype has just a few counts. J is TRBJ2-3 and V is TRBV20-1; 9 bases are shared with TRBD2. With V trimmed by 2 bases and J by 3 bases, 3 bases remained unmatched. CDR1 is DFQATT and CDR2 is SNEGSKA in the germline V gene (reference sequence). There are 14 residues in the CDR3. The CDR3 bases are TGCAGTGCTAGACTAGCGGGAAGGACAGATACGCAGTATTTT. Encoded protein: CSARLAGRTDTQYF.

At least ten counts were recorded for this clonotype. The chain uses TRBV29-1 and TRBJ2-7; TRBD2 agrees at 11 bases. Germline CDR1 reads SQVTM; CDR2 reads ANQGSEA. V trimming: 1 base; J trimming: 6 bases; junction bases outside the gene matches: 8. The CDR3 runs 15 residues. The CDR3 loop reads CSVEGVAGGGSEQYF. DNA of the CDR3: TGCAGCGTTGAAGGCGTAGCGGGAGGGGGTTCCGAGCAGTACTTC.

The chain employs TRBV5-1 and TRBJ2-2; 7 bases line up with TRBD1. The CDR3 sequence is 15 residues long. CDR1 and CDR2 from the germline V gene are SGHRS and YFSETQ. Losses at the gene ends were 0 bases for V and 3 bases for J; bases not matched to a gene: 2. CDR3 DNA sequence: TGCGCCAGCAGCTTGGGGGACAGAGACACCGGGGAGCTGTTTTTT. Encoded protein: CASSLGDRDTGELFF.

On this clonotype: A single base separates this from a much larger clone, so it may be a read error. This chain uses TRBV15 with TRBJ2-1; D call uncertain. The V gene lost 1 base and the J gene lost 4 bases, with 8 bases spanning the gap. Germline V gene data show CDR1 as LNHNV and CDR2 as YYDKDF (reference sequence). The CDR3 is 14 residues long. In DNA form, the CDR3 reads TGTGCCACCAGCAGAGGGAAACAGTACAATGAGCAGTTCTTC. This codes for CATSRGKQYNEQFF.

This clonotype was recorded many times. This clone may be a read error of a much larger clone one base away. The J gene is TRBJ2-5, the V gene TRBV5-1, with TRBD2 identical over 9 bases. V was clipped by 6 bases and J by 11 bases; unmatched bases: 20. The CDR3 is made up of 16 amino acids. Germline V gene lookup returns CDR1 SGHRS and CDR2 YFSETQ. The DNA of the CDR3 is TGCGCCAGCAATCACGACTCTAGCGGGGTCGGCAATGAGCAGTACTTC. It yields the protein CASNHDSSGVGNEQYF.

The J gene is TRBJ2-7, the V gene TRBV11-2; TRBD2 is a possible D gene (5 bases). The germline gives CDR1 SGHAT, CDR2 FQNNGV. Between the trimmed V and J ends, which lost 8 bases and 0 bases, there was a span of 14 bases. The CDR3 spans 14 residues. The CDR3 here is CASLRAESSYEQYF. In DNA form, the CDR3 reads TGTGCCAGCCTGAGGGCGGAAAGCTCCTACGAGCAGTACTTC. The entire variable domain, with the rest obtained from reference TRBV11-2 and TRBJ2-7, is as follows: EAGVAQSPRYKIIEKRQSVAFWCNPISGHATLYWYQQILGQGPKLLIQFQNNGVVDDSQLPKDRFSAERLKGVDSTLKIQPAKLEDSAVYLCASLRAESSYEQYFGPGTRLTVT.

This clonotype was detected many times. The chain joins TRBV4-3 to TRBJ2-7; TRBD2 agrees at 8 bases. The germline CDR1 and CDR2 sequences are LGHNA and YSLEER. This CDR3 is built from 16 residues. With 0 bases clipped from V and 4 bases from J, the junction kept 8 bases outside the gene matches. CDR3 amino acids: CASSQDSSGSWYEQYF. For the CDR3, the DNA is TGCGCCAGCAGCCAAGATAGCAGCGGGAGTTGGTACGAGCAGTACTTC.